Listed here are 5 T cell receptor beta chains from one sample, sequenced in a study of sequential checkpoint blockade in melanoma. Sequencing was performed with immunoSEQ multiplex PCR; in TCRdb, only in-frame clones are kept and a portion is missing. The sample lists under 25,000 clones; just under 75% were seen once. Noted treatment: randomized to nivolumab then ipilimumab (arm A) or the reverse (arm B). The specimen comprised CD8+ T cells sorted from blood (inferred from file names), sampled from a patient given nivolumab and ipilimumab in sequence. All receptors come from a human donor with melanoma.

This clone has just a few counts. One end of the junction varies from germline; a read error may be responsible. V is TRBV7-6 and J is TRBJ2-1; perhaps TRBD2 as D (6 bases). The CDR3 covers 13 residues. CDR1 and CDR2 (germline): SGHVS, FNYEAQ. CDR3 DNA sequence: TGTGCTAGCAGCTTGGGGGGAGTGGGTGAGCAGTTCTTC. This codes for CASSLGGVGEQFF.

The chain couples TRBV6-5 to TRBJ1-1; a possible D gene is TRBD1 (5 bases). Germline V gene sequence: CDR1 MNHEY, CDR2 SVGAGI. The CDR3 is made up of 13 amino acids. V lost 8 bases and J lost 1, with 11 bases in between. The CDR3 DNA sequence: TGTGCCAGCTCCGGGGGAGAGAACACTGAAGCTTTCTTT. It is translated as CASSGGENTEAFF.

The rearrangement uses TRBV7-9 and TRBJ2-3, with D unresolved. CDR3 length: 12 residues. Germline V gene sequence: CDR1 SEHNR, CDR2 FQNEAQ (reference sequence). V was shortened by 6 bases and J by 5 bases, with 9 bases between the two germline ends. The CDR3 sequence is CASRPAGDTQYF. The CDR3, as DNA: TGTGCCAGCAGGCCTGCCGGAGATACGCAGTATTTT.

The chain employs TRBV9 and TRBJ1-2; the D is unclear. CDR3 length: 16 residues. Germline CDR1 reads SGDLS; CDR2 reads YYNGEE. Trimming shortened V by 0 bases and J by 0 bases, and 12 bases separated the two germline ends. For the CDR3, the DNA is TGTGCCAGCAGCGTAGCTCAGGATGCAGCTAACTATGGCTACACCTTC. This gives the protein CASSVAQDAANYGYTF.

The chain joins TRBV28 to TRBJ2-7, with TRBD1 matching 12 bases. The CDR3 contains 18 residues. CDR1 MDHEN and CDR2 SYDVKM come from the germline V gene. V dropped 7 bases and J dropped 3; count of bases not matched to a gene: 16. The CDR3 region is CASTSGGQGASYLYEQYF. CDR3 DNA: TGTGCCAGCACCTCAGGGGGACAGGGGGCCTCTTACCTCTACGAGCAGTACTTC.